The 6 T cell receptor beta chains given below trace back to one sample, sequenced in a study of tumor-infiltrating lymphocytes in primary liver carcinoma. Extraction of RNA together with DNA used 20-30 mg of unsorted bulk tissue. A constant-region primer primed TCR beta cDNA synthesis from about 0.55 ug of total RNA. Three rounds of nested multiplex PCR with slightly modified ARM-PCR produced TCR beta libraries. Investigators reported that the first two PCR rounds, at around 10 cycles each, used TRBV1-TRBV30 forward primers with a C-beta reverse primer. TCRdb re-called the multiplex PCR reads through MiXCR, storing one row per CDR3 protein. The sample contains about 84,000 distinct CDR3 sequences, 72% of which appear only once. Sequenced input: liver tumor tissue from sampling region 1. Subset defined: tumor region T1, superior pole. Receptor source: a middle-aged man with primary liver carcinoma and hepatitis B virus infection.

At least ten counts were recorded for this clonotype. The J gene is TRBJ1-4, the V gene TRBV12-3 or TRBV12-4, with 7 bases identical to TRBD1. This CDR3 comprises 14 residues. The V segment lost 3 bases and the J segment 13 bases; nucleotides outside the gene matches: 11. CDR3 DNA sequence: TGTGCCAGCAGTTTGTCGGACAGGCCGAAACCACTGTTTTTT. This sequence encodes CASSLSDRPKPLFF.

Notes on this clonotype: The junction departs from germline at one end; a sequencing error may be responsible. The chain combines TRBV29-1 with TRBJ1-1; possibly TRBD1 for D (6 bases). There are 14 residues in the CDR3. CDR1 and CDR2 from the germline V gene are SQVTM and ANQGSEA. DNA of the CDR3: TGCAGCGTTACGCGGGGGCCGGAGGACACTGAAGCATTCTTT. Protein sequence: CSVTRGPEDTEAFF.

Details on this clonotype: An end of the junction differs from the germline gene, which may be a read error. V gene TRBV6-5 combines with J gene TRBJ1-5, with unresolved D. CDR3 size: 17 residues. The germline V gene has CDR1 MNHEY and CDR2 SVGAGI. CDR3 sequence (DNA): TGTGCCGGCAGTTATGACCCCCCATGGGCCACCAATCAGCCCCAGCATTTT. Its translation is CAGSYDPPWATNQPQHF.

Comments on this clonotype: The conserved final phenylalanine or tryptophan is absent from the CDR3, which likely points to a read error. It is unclear where the CDR3 begins or ends on the DNA, so no DNA is shown, and the CDR3 is as TCRdb lists it. The chain joins TRBV6-5 to TRBJ2-1. The CDR3 numbers 16 amino acids, ends counted. Germline CDR1 reads MNHEY; CDR2 reads SVGAGI. The chain's CDR3 is CASSPGYYSSYNDQFI.

The chain uses TRBV7-3 and TRBJ2-5; 7 bases align to TRBD2. Germline V gene lookup returns CDR1 SGHTA and CDR2 FQGTGA. Germline trimming cut 5 bases from V and 5 bases from J; bases unmatched to any gene: 11. CDR3 length: 15 residues. CDR3 sequence (DNA): TGTGCCAGCAGCCCGATCGGGGGGACTCGTGAGACCCAGTACTTC. Translating it yields CASSPIGGTRETQYF.

As to this clonotype: At one boundary the junction diverges from the germline segment, which might be a read error. This chain connects TRBV6-5 to TRBJ2-5; D is undetermined. The CDR3 is made up of 14 amino acids. Germline values: CDR1 MNHEY, CDR2 SVGAGI. The CDR3 DNA is TGTGCCAGCAGATATGGCGCGGCACAAGAGACCCAATACTTC. It codes for CASRYGAAQETQYF.